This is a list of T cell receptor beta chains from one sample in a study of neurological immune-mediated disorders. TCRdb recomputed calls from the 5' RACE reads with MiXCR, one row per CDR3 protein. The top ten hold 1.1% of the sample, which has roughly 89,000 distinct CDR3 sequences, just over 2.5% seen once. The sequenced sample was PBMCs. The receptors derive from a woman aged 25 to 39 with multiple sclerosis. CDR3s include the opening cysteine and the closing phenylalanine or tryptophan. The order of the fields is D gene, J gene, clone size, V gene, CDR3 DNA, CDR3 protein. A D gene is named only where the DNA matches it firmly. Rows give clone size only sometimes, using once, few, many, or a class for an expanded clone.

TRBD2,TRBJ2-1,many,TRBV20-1,TGCAGTGCTAGAGCTACTAGCGGGAGGTATCACAATGAGCAGTTCTTC,CSARATSGRYHNEQFF
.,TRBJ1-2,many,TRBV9,TGTGCCAGCAGCGTATCCAGGGATTCTGGCTACACCTTC,CASSVSRDSGYTF
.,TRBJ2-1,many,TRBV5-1,TGCGCCAGCAGCCGGTGGGGAGCGGATGAGCAGTTCTTC,CASSRWGADEQFF
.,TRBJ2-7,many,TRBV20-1,TGCAGTGCTACCGGGACGGAGGCCTACGAGCAGTACTTC,CSATGTEAYEQYF
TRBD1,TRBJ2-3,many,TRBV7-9,TGTGCCAGCAGCTTAATGTCAGGGGGCGCAGATACGCAGTATTTT,CASSLMSGGADTQYF
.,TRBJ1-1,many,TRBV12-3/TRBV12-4,TGTGCCAGCAGACACAACACTGAAGCTTTCTTT,CASRHNTEAFF
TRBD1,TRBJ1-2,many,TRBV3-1,TGTGCCAGCAGCCGAACGGGACAGGGTAGTGGCTACACCTTC,CASSRTGQGSGYTF
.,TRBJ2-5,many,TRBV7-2,TGTGCCAGCAGCTTGGACCGGGACTACCAAGAGACCCAGTACTTC,CASSLDRDYQETQYF
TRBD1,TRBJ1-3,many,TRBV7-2,TGTGCCAGCAGCTTAGAACTTCAACAGGGGAACACCATATATTTT,CASSLELQQGNTIYF
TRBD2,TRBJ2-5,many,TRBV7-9,TGTGCCAGCAGCTCAAGCCCGGGACTAGCGCTCCAAGAGACCCAGTACTTC,CASSSSPGLALQETQYF
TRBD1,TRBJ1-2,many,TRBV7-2,TGTGCCAGCAGCCTTGACAGGGAATTTCGCTACACCTTC,CASSLDREFRYTF
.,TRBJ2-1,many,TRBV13,TGTGCCAGCAGCTGGAACGGAGGAGGCTCCTACAATGAGCAGTTCTTC,CASSWNGGGSYNEQFF
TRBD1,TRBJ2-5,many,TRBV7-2,TGTGCCAGCAGCCCCGGGGGGACAGGGAAAGGGACCCAGTACTTC,CASSPGGTGKGTQYF
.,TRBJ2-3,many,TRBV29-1,TGCAGCGTGACTAGGGGAGGCACAGATACGCAGTATTTT,CSVTRGGTDTQYF
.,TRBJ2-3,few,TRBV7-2,TGTGCCAGCAGCTCCCTCGGGGGTACAGATACGCAGTATTTT,CASSSLGGTDTQYF
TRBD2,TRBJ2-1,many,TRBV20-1,TGCAGTGCTAGAGATCGGACTAGCGGGAGCAATGAGCAGTTCTTC,CSARDRTSGSNEQFF
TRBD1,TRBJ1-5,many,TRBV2,TGTGCCAGCAGTGAAGGACAGGGGAATCAGCCCCAGCATTTT,CASSEGQGNQPQHF
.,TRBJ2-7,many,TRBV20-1,TGCAGTGCTAGAGCTGGAGAGGCCGACGCCTACGAGCAGTACTTC,CSARAGEADAYEQYF
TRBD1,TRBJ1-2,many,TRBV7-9,TGTGCCAGCAGCTTAGTACAGGGGAAGGTTTTCTTC,CASSLVQGKVFF
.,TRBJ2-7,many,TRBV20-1,TGCAGTACAATCGGAGTCGAATATAACTACGAGCAGTACTTC,CSTIGVEYNYEQYF
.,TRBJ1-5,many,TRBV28,TGTGCCAGCACCGACCCCCCGGGGACGAATCAGCCCCAGCATTTT,CASTDPPGTNQPQHF
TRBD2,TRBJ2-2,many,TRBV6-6,TGTGCCAGCAACTGGGCGGGAGGGGCCGGGGAGCTGTTTTTT,CASNWAGGAGELFF
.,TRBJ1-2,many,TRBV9,TGTGCCAGCAGCGTAGACCCCAGAGGGGGGGGCTACACCTTC,CASSVDPRGGGYTF
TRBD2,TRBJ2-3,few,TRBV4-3,TGCGCCAGCAGCCAAGTTCCTTGGCGGGAGGGCGGGTATACGCAGTATTTT,CASSQVPWREGGYTQYF
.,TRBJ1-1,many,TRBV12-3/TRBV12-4,TGTGCCAGCAGTTCTATCCTTGGGGCTGAAGCTTTCTTT,CASSSILGAEAFF
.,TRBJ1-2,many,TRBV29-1,TGCAGCGCAGGACAGACAAACTATGGCTACACCTTC,CSAGQTNYGYTF
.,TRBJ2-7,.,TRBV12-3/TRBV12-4,TGTGCCAGTAGTTTAGCCCCCACACATCCCTACGAGCAGTACTTC,CASSLAPTHPYEQYF
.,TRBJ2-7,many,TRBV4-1,TGCGCCAGCAGCCAAGAGCCTTCCGGGGACCCCTACGAGCAGTACTTC,CASSQEPSGDPYEQYF
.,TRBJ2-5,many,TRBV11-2,TGTGCCAGCAGCTTCCAGCTCCAAGAGACCCAGTACTTC,CASSFQLQETQYF
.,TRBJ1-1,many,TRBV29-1,TGCAGCGTTGTGGGGGCAGGGGTGTATGGTGAAGCTTTCTTT,CSVVGAGVYGEAFF
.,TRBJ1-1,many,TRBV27,TGTGCCAGCAGTTTAGCGGGTCTTGGCGCTGAAGCTTTCTTT,CASSLAGLGAEAFF
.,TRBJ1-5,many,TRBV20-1,TGCAGTGCTACAAAACAGAATCAGCCCCAGCATTTT,CSATKQNQPQHF
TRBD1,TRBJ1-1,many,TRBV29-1,TGCAGCGTTACGGGACAGGGATCGAACACTGAAGCTTTCTTT,CSVTGQGSNTEAFF
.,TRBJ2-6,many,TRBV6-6,TGTGCCAGCATCCTAGGCGGGGCCAACGTCCTGACTTTC,CASILGGANVLTF
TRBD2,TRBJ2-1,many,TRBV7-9,TGTGCCAGCAGCAACTCTAGCGGGAGTTACAATGAGCAGTTCTTC,CASSNSSGSYNEQFF
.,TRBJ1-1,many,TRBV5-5,TGTGCCAGCACTCGGACAGCCGAAGCTTTCTTT,CASTRTAEAFF
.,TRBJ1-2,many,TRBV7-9,TGTGCCAGCAGCTTAGATGGTTGGGAGGATGGCTACACCTTC,CASSLDGWEDGYTF
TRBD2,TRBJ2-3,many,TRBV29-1,TGCAGCGTTGAGCCTAGCGGGAGAAGCACAGATACGCAGTATTTT,CSVEPSGRSTDTQYF
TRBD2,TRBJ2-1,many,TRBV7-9,TGTGCCAGCAGCCCCGGAGCTAGCGGGGGCACAAATGAGCAGTTCTTC,CASSPGASGGTNEQFF
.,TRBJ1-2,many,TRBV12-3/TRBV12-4,TGTGCCAGCAGGCGCACCGGGTTATTCTATGGCTACACCTTC,CASRRTGLFYGYTF
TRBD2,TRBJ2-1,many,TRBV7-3,TGTGCCAGCAGCTTCGAACTAGCGGGAGGTAATGAGCAGTTCTTC,CASSFELAGGNEQFF
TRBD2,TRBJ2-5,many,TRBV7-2,TGTGCCAGCAGTAAATGGGGGGGAGACGAGACCCAGTACTTC,CASSKWGGDETQYF
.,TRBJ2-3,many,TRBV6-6,TGTGCCAGCAGTTACATTAGCACAGATACGCAGTATTTT,CASSYISTDTQYF
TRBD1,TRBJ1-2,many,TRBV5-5,TGTGCCAGCAGCCCCGGGACAGGGACTATCTACACCTTC,CASSPGTGTIYTF
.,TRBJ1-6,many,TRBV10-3,TGTGCCATCAGGGGTCGGGAGTCCAATTCACCCCTCCACTTT,CAIRGRESNSPLHF
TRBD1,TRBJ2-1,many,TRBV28,TGTGCCAGCACCAGAGGGGGCGCGGATGAGCAGTTCTTC,CASTRGGADEQFF
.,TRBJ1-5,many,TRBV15,TGTGCCACCAGCAGAGTTGACGGGTTTAATCAGCCCCAGCATTTT,CATSRVDGFNQPQHF
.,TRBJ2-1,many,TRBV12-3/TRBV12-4,TGTGCCAGCAGTTTTGGTGCTGACAATGAGCAGTTCTTC,CASSFGADNEQFF
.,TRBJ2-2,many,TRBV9,TGTGCCAGCTGGGACCCCAGAGGGTTGGGGGAGCTGTTTTTT,CASWDPRGLGELFF
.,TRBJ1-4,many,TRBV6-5,TGTGCCAGCAGTTACTCACAGGGCGAAAAACTGTTTTTT,CASSYSQGEKLFF
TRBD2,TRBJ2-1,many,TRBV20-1,TGCAGTGCTAGAAGGACTAGCGGGAGAGTCGTCCCCTACAATGAGCAGTTCTTC,CSARRTSGRVVPYNEQFF
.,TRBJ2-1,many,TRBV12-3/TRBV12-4,TGTGCCAGCAGTTTAAATCGATGGAATGAGCAGTTCTTC,CASSLNRWNEQFF